These T cell receptor beta chains were read from a single sample in a study of post-analysis software for immune sequencing data. Each CDR3 protein is one row after TCRdb ran MiXCR on the PCR reads. The sample has roughly 600,000 distinct CDR3 sequences, roughly 46% seen once; the top ten hold under 2%. Sequenced input: blood. These receptors were collected from a girl under 18 with multiple sclerosis. Each CDR3 is given without its conserved first and last residue. The order of the fields is clone size, V gene, J gene, CDR3 protein. Clone size is not always given. Where it is, it says once, few, many or a class for expanded clones.

few	TRBV4-1	TRBJ2-7	ASSQSRHHDSYEQY
.	TRBV4-1	TRBJ1-5	ASRQGHLSNQPQH
once	TRBV4-1	TRBJ2-3	ASSQADISSDTQY
.	TRBV4-1	TRBJ2-1	ASSQDATSGRLEQF
few	TRBV6-5	TRBJ2-1	ASSYSSRGYNEQF
many	TRBV20-1	TRBJ2-7	SARDGGGYEQY
once	TRBV20-1	TRBJ1-5	SALGQFNQH
.	TRBV6-4	TRBJ2-1	ASSENQGQGNEQF
.	TRBV4-1	TRBJ2-3	ASSQGRVRGRTDTQY
.	TRBV19	TRBJ2-1	ASSVRDREIRNEQF
.	TRBV6-1	TRBJ1-2	ASSRFSLANYGYT
.	TRBV12-3/TRBV12-4	TRBJ1-6	ASSSGHLYNSPLH
.	TRBV7-7	TRBJ2-2	ASSDLAGTGELF
once	TRBV12-3/TRBV12-4	TRBJ1-1	ASSHRDVAF
.	TRBV6-1	TRBJ1-1	ASSELTGGIEAF